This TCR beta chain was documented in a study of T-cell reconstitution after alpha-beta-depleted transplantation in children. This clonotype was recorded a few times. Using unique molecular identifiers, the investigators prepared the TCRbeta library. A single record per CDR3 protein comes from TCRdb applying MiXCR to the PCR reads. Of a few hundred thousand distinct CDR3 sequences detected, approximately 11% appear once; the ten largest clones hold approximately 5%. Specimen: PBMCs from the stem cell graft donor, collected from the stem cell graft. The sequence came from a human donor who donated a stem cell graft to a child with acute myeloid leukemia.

The CDR3 loop is CSASRAVAGVGETQYF. The DNA for the CDR3 is TGCAGTGCTAGTCGTGCCGTAGCGGGAGTTGGAGAGACCCAGTACTTC. The chain is built from TRBV20-1 and TRBJ2-5; 9 nucleotides match TRBD2. Per the germline V gene, CDR1 is DFQATT and CDR2 is SNEGSKA (reference sequence). The CDR3 is 16 residues long. Trimming cost V 3 bases and J 4 bases; bases outside gene matches: 12.